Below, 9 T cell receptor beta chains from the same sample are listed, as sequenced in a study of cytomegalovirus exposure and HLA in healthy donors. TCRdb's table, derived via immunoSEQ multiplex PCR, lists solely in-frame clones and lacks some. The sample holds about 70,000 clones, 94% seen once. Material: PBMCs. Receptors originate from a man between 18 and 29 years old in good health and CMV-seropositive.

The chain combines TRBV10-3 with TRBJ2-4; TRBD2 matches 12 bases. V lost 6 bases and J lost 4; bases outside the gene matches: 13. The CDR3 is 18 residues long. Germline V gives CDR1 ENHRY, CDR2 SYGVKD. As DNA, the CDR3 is TGTGCCATCAGGGCTGCCCTAGCGGGAGGGCCCGGAAAAAACATTCAGTACTTC. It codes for CAIRAALAGGPGKNIQYF.

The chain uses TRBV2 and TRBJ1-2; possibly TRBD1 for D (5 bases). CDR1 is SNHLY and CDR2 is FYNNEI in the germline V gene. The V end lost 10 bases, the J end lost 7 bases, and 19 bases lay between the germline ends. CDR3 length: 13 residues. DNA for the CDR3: TGTGCCACCGGCACCTGGGGCAAGAGTGGCTACACCTTC. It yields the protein CATGTWGKSGYTF.

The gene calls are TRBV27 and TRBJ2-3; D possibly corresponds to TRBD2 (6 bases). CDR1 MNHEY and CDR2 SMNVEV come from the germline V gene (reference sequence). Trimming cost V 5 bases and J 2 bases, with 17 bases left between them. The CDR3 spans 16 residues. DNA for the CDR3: TGTGCCAGCAGTCCCGTTGGCGGGAAACTCACAGATACGCAGTATTTT. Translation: CASSPVGGKLTDTQYF.

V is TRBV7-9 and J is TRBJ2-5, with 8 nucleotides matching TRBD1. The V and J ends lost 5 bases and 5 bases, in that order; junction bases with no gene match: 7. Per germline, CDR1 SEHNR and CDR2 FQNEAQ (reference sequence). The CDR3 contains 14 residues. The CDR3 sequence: CASSPGQGGETQYF. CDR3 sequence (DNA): TGTGCCAGCAGCCCCGGACAGGGCGGGGAGACCCAGTACTTC.

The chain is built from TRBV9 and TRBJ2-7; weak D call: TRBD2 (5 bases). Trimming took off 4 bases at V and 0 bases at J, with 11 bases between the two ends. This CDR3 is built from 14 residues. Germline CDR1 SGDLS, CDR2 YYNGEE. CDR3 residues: CASSPQRSSYEQYF. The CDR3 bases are TGTGCCAGCAGCCCCCAGCGGTCCTCCTACGAGCAGTACTTC.

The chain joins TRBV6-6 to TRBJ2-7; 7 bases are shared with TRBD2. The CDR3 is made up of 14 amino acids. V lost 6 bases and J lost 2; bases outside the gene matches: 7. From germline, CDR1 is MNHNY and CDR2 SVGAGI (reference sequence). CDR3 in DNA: TGTGCCAGCAGCCAGCGGGACTACACCTACGAGCAGTACTTC. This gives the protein CASSQRDYTYEQYF.

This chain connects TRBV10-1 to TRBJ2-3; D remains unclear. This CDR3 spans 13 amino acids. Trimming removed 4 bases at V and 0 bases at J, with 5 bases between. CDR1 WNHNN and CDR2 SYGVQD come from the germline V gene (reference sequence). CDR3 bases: TGCGCCAGCAGTGTTCCTAGCACAGATACGCAGTATTTT. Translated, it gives CASSVPSTDTQYF.

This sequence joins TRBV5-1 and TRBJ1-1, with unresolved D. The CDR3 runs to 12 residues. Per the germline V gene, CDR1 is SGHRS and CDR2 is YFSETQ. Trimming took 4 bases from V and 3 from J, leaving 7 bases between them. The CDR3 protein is CASSGGDTEAFF. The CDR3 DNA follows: TGCGCCAGCAGCGGAGGTGACACTGAAGCTTTCTTT.

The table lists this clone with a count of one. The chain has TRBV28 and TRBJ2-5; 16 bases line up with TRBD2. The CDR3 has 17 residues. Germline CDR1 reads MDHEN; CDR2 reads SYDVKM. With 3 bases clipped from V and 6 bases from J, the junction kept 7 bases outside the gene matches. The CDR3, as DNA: TGTGCCAGCAGTTTTCCGGGACTAGCGGGAGGGCGGAAGACCCAGTACTTC. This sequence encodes CASSFPGLAGGRKTQYF.